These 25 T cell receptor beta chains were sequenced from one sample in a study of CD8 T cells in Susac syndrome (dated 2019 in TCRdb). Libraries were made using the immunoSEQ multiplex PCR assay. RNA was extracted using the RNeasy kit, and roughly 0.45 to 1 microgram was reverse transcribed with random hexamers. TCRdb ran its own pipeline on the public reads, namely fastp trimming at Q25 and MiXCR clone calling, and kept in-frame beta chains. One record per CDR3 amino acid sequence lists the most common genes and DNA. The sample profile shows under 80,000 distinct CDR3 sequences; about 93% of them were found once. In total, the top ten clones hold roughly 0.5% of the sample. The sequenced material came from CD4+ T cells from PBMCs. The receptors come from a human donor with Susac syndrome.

CDR3 protein: CASSEGLQMTRGETQYF. CDR3 bases: TGTGCCAGCAGTGAAGGGCTCCAAATGACTAGGGGCGAGACCCAGTACTTC. V is TRBV6-1 and J is TRBJ2-5, with D tentatively TRBD2 (6 bases). CDR1 is MNHNS, CDR2 SASEGT, per germline. The germline V and J ends were trimmed by 1 base and 5 bases, with 20 bases remaining between them. This CDR3 comprises 17 residues.

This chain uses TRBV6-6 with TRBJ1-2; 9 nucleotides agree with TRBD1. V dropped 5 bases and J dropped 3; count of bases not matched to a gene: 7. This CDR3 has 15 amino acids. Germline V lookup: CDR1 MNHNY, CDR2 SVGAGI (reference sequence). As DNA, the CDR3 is TGTGCCAGCAGTAAGGGACAGGGTAGGGACTATGGCTACACCTTC. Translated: CASSKGQGRDYGYTF.

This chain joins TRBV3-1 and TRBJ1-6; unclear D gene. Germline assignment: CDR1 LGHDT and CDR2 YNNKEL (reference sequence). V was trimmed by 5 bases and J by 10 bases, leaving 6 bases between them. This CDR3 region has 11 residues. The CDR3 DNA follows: TGTGCCAGCAGCGGAGGGTCACCCCTCCACTTT. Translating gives CASSGGSPLHF.

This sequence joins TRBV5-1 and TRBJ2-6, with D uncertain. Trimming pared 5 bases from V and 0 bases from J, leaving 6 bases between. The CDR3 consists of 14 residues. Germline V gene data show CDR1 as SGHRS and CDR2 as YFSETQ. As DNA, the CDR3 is TGCGCCAGCAGTGCTAGCTCTGGGGCCAACGTCCTGACTTTC. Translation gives CASSASSGANVLTF. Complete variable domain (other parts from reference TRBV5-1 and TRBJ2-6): KAGVTQTPRYLIKTRGQQVTLSCSPISGHRSVSWYQQTPGQGLQFLFEYFSETQRNKGNFPGRFSGRQFSNSRSEMNVSTLELGDSALYLCASSASSGANVLTFGAGSRLTVL.

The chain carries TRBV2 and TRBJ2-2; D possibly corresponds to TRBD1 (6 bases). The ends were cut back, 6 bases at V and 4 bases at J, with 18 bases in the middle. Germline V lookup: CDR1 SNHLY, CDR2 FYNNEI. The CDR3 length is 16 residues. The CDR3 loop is CASSRRQGLVTGELFF. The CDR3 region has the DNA TGTGCCAGCAGCCGACGGCAGGGGTTGGTCACCGGGGAGCTGTTTTTT. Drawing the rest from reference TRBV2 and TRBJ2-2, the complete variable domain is EPEVTQTPSHQVTQMGQEVILRCVPISNHLYFYWYRQILGQKVEFLVSFYNNEISEKSEIFDDQFSVERPDGSNFTLKIRSTKLEDSAMYFCASSRRQGLVTGELFFGEGSRLTVL.

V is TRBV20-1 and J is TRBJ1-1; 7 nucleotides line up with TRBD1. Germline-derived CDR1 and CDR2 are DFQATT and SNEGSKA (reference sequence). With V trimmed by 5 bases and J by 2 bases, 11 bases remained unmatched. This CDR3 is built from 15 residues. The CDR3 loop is CSAPRPGQLNTEAFF. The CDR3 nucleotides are TGCAGTGCTCCGCGTCCGGGACAGCTAAACACTGAAGCTTTCTTT.

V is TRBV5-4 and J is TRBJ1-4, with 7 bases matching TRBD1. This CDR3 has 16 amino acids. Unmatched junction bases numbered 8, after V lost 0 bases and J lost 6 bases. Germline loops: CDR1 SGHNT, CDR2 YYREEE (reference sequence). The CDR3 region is CASSLGYRGGHEKLFF. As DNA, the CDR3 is TGTGCCAGCAGCTTGGGGTACAGGGGCGGTCATGAAAAACTGTTTTTT. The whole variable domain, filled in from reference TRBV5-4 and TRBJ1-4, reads ETGVTQSPTHLIKTRGQQVTLRCSSQSGHNTVSWYQQALGQGPQFIFQYYREEENGRGNFPPRFSGLQFPNYSSELNVNALELDDSALYLCASSLGYRGGHEKLFFGSGTQLSVL.

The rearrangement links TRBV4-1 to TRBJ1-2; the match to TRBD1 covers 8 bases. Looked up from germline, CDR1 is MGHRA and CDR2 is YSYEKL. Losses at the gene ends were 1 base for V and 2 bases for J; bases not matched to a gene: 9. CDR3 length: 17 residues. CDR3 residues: CASSQVVATGANYGYTF. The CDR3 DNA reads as TGCGCCAGCAGCCAAGTCGTGGCGACAGGGGCCAACTATGGCTACACCTTC.

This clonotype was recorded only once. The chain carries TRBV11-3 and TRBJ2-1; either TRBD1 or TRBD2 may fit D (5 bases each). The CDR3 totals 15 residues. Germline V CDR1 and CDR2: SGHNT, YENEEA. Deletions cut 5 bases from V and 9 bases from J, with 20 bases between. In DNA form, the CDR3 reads TGTGCCAGCAGCCCAGGGAGTAAGGGGATATCTGAGCAGTTCTTC. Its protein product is CASSPGSKGISEQFF.

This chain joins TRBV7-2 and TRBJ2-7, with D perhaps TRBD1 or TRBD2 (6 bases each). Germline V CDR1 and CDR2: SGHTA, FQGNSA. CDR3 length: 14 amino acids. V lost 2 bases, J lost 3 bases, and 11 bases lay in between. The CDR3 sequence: CASSLQQGGYEQYF. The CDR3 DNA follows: TGTGCCAGCAGCTTACAACAGGGAGGCTACGAGCAGTACTTC.

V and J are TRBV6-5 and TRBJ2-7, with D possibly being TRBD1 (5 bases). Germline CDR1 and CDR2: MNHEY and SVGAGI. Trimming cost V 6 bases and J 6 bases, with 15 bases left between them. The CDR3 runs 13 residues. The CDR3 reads CASRDPPGREQYF. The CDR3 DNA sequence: TGTGCCAGCAGAGACCCGCCAGGGCGCGAGCAGTACTTC.

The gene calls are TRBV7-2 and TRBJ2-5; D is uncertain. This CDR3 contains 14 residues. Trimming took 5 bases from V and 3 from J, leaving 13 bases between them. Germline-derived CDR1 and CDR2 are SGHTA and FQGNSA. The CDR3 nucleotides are TGTGCCAGCAGCCCCCCAGAAGGGAAAGAGACCCAGTACTTC. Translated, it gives CASSPPEGKETQYF.

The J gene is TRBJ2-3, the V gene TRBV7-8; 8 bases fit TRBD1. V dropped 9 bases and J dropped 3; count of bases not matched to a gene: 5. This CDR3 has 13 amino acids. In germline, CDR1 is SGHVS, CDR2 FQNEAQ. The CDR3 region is CASQGARTDTQYF. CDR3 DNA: TGTGCCAGTCAGGGGGCGCGGACAGATACGCAGTATTTT.

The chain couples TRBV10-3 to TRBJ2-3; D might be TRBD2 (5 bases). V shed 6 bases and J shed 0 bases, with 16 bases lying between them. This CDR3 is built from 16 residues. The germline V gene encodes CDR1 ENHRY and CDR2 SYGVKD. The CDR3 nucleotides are TGTGCCATCAGCCCGGGATCTTCTTCTAGCACAGATACGCAGTATTTT. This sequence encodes CAISPGSSSSTDTQYF.

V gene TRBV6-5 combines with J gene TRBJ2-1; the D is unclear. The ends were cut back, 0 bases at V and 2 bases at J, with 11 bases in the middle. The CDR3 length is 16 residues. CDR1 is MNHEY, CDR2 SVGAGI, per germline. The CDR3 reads CASSYSPPAAYNEQFF. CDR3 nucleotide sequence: TGTGCCAGCAGTTACTCTCCCCCGGCAGCCTACAATGAGCAGTTCTTC.

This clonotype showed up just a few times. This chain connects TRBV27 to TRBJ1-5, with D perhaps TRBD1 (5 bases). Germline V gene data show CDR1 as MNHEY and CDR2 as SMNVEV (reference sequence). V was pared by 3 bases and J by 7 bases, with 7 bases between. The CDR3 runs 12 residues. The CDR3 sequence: CASSLRGQPQHF. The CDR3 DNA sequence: TGTGCCAGCAGTTTGCGGGGGCAGCCCCAGCATTTT.

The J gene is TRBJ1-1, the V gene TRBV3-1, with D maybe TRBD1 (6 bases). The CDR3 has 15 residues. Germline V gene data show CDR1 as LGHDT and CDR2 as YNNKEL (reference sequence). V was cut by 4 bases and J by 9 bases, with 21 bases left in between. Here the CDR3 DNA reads TGTGCCAGCAGCCCCCCACTGGACAGCCTTAGTAAAGCTTTCTTT. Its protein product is CASSPPLDSLSKAFF.

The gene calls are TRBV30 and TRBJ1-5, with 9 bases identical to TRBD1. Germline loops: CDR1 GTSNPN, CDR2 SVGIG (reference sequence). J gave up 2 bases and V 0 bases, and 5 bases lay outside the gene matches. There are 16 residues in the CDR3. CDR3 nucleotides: TGTGCCTGGAGTGTAAGTAGGGACAGGGGCAATCAGCCCCAGCATTTT. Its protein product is CAWSVSRDRGNQPQHF.

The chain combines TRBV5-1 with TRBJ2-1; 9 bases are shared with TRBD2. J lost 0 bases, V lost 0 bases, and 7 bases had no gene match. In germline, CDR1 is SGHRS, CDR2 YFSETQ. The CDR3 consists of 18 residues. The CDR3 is CASSLAAGGLGSYNEQFF. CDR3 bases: TGCGCCAGCAGCTTGGCAGCGGGGGGCCTGGGCTCCTACAATGAGCAGTTCTTC.

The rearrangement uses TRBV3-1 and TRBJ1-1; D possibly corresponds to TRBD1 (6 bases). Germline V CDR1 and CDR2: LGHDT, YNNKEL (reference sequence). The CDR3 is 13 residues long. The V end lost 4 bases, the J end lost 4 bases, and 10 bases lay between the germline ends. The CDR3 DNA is TGTGCCAGCAGCCCAGGGGTCCTCACTGAAGCTTTCTTT. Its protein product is CASSPGVLTEAFF.

CDR3 sequence reads: CASTSPRTSGVPGELFF. DNA for the CDR3: TGTGCCAGCACCTCCCCTCGGACTAGCGGGGTTCCCGGGGAGCTGTTTTTT. The chain links TRBV27 to TRBJ2-2, with 12 bases aligning to TRBD2. V was pared by 7 bases and J by 6 bases, with 12 bases of the junction left unmatched. The CDR3 is 17 amino acids. In germline, CDR1 is MNHEY, CDR2 SMNVEV (reference sequence).

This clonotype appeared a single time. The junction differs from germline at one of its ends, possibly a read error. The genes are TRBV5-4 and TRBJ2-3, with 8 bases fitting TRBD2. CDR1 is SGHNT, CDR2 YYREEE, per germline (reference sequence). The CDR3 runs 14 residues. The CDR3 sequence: CASSSGLVSETQYF. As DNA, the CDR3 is TGTGCCAGCAGTTCGGGACTAGTCTCAGAGACGCAGTATTTT.

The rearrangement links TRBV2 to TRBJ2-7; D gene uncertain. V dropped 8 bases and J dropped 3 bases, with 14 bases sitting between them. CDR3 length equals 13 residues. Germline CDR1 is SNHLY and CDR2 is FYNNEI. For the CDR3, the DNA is TGTGCCAGCGGGGTCTCAGTAATCTACGAGCAGTACTTC. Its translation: CASGVSVIYEQYF. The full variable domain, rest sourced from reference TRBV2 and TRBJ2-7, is EPEVTQTPSHQVTQMGQEVILRCVPISNHLYFYWYRQILGQKVEFLVSFYNNEISEKSEIFDDQFSVERPDGSNFTLKIRSTKLEDSAMYFCASGVSVIYEQYFGPGTRLTVT.

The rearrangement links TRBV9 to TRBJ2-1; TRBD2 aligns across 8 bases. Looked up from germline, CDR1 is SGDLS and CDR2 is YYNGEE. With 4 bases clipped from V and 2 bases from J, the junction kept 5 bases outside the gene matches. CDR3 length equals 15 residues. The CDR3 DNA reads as TGTGCCAGCAGCTTACGACTAGCGCCCTACAATGAGCAGTTCTTC. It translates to CASSLRLAPYNEQFF.

The chain's CDR3 is CATGIGETQYF. As DNA, the CDR3 is TGTGCCACAGGCATCGGGGAGACCCAGTACTTC. V gene TRBV19 combines with J gene TRBJ2-5, with D uncertain. The CDR3 covers 11 residues. With 10 bases removed from V and 5 bases from J, the gap between germline ends came to 11 bases. Germline V lookup: CDR1 LNHDA, CDR2 SQIVND (reference sequence). The complete variable domain, with remaining parts taken from reference TRBV19 and TRBJ2-5, reads DGGITQSPKYLFRKEGQNVTLSCEQNLNHDAMYWYRQDPGQGLRLIYYSQIVNDFQKGDIAEGYSVSREKKESFPLTVTSAQKNPTAFYLCATGIGETQYFGPGTRLLVL.